The clone carrying this T cell receptor (beta chain) was picked up a small number of times. The data were taken from a study of T cells in Graves' hyperthyroidism and ophthalmopathy. There were TCR beta CDR3 regions amplified from RNA transcripts. In the first-round RT-PCR of the TCR CDR3, the HTBI primer set was used. Each CDR3 protein gets one entry after TCRdb re-called the multiplex PCR reads with MiXCR. This table has fewer than 650,000 distinct CDR3 sequences, over 12% appearing once. CDR3 length: 12 amino acids. Germline assignment: CDR1 SQVTM and CDR2 ANQGSEA. Trimming shortened V by 6 bases and J by 4 bases, and 12 bases separated the two germline ends.

The rearrangement joins TRBV29-1 to TRBJ1-1; D is perhaps TRBD1 (6 bases). The specimen was blood. The clonotype originates from a woman under 30 with Graves' ophthalmopathy. The DNA of the CDR3 is TGCAGCGTCCAAAGGGGGGTCACTGAAGCTTTCTTT. It encodes CSVQRGVTEAFF.